One sample yielded the 26 T cell receptor beta chains listed below, sequenced in a study of blood T cell repertoires in COVID-19. Generated by immunoSEQ multiplex PCR, the TCRdb table keeps only in-frame clones and is missing some. The sample includes 380,000 or so clones, approximately 80% of them seen just once. Sequencing was performed on peripheral blood. Receptors were obtained from a human donor with acute or convalescent COVID-19. The donor label of this sample is uncertain.

J is TRBJ1-5 and V is TRBV6-5; D is unresolved. Between the trimmed V and J ends, which lost 6 bases and 7 bases, there was a span of 16 bases. This CDR3 is built from 14 residues. Germline V CDR1 and CDR2: MNHEY, SVGAGI. The CDR3 sequence is CASRPAGITQPQHF. As DNA, the CDR3 is TGTGCCAGCAGGCCGGCGGGGATCACACAGCCCCAGCATTTT.

On this clone: The junction and the germline gene differ at one end; a read error may be behind it. The chain carries TRBV12-3 or TRBV12-4 and TRBJ1-2; unclear D gene. The CDR3 contains 12 residues. The CDR3 protein is CASSLGSARDAF. As DNA, the CDR3 is TGTGCCAGCAGTTTAGGGTCGGCGAGGGATGCCTTC.

The chain joins TRBV12-5 to TRBJ2-7; 10 bases are a match to TRBD1. Per germline, CDR1 LGHNT and CDR2 FRNRAP. Trimming at V came to 2 bases and at J to 6 bases, leaving 7 bases not matched to a gene. The CDR3 sequence is 15 residues long. The CDR3 reads CASGLTRQGASEQYF. DNA for the CDR3: TGTGCTAGTGGTTTGACCCGACAGGGGGCGAGCGAGCAGTACTTC.

The gene calls are TRBV30 and TRBJ2-6; a weak D match, TRBD2 (5 bases). The V end was cut by 0 bases, the J end by 0 bases, with 18 bases between. Germline CDR1 is GTSNPN and CDR2 is SVGIG (reference sequence). The CDR3 sequence is 19 residues long. The CDR3 DNA reads as TGTGCCTGGAGTGTACAGAGGGTTAGGCATCCCTCTGGGGCCAACGTCCTGACTTTC. Amino acid sequence: CAWSVQRVRHPSGANVLTF.

Here the CDR3 DNA reads TGTGCCAGCAGTCGGACAGGGATTAACACCGGGGAGCTGTTTTTT. Amino acids: CASSRTGINTGELFF. The chain is built from TRBV27 and TRBJ2-2, with 8 bases fitting TRBD1. V gave up 5 bases and J gave up 2 bases; unmatched junction bases: 4. CDR3 size: 15 residues. CDR1 MNHEY and CDR2 SMNVEV come from the germline V gene (reference sequence).

J is TRBJ2-7 and V is TRBV3-1 (or the pseudogene TRBV3-2); 12 nucleotides line up with TRBD1. The CDR3 is 16 amino acids. The V and J ends lost 3 bases and 7 bases, in that order; junction bases with no gene match: 10. Looked up from germline, CDR1 is LGHDT and CDR2 is YNNKEL (reference sequence). The CDR3 nucleotides read TGTGCCAGCAGCCAGAGACCGGGACAGGGGGCTCGAGAGCAGTACTTC. Translation: CASSQRPGQGAREQYF.

The genes are TRBV24-1 and TRBJ2-3; D may be TRBD1 (7 bases). Germline V gene data show CDR1 as KGHDR and CDR2 as SFDVKD. With 2 bases removed from V and 3 bases from J, the gap between germline ends came to 20 bases. This CDR3 spans 18 amino acids. CDR3 region: CATSDSQAGPGGTDTQYF. The CDR3, as DNA: TGTGCCACCAGTGATTCCCAGGCCGGCCCAGGGGGGACAGATACGCAGTATTTT.

This clone was seen more than once but under ten times. The V and J genes are TRBV6-5 and TRBJ2-1; D remains unclear. This CDR3 comprises 13 residues. Per germline, CDR1 MNHEY and CDR2 SVGAGI. Trimming removed 5 bases from V and 4 bases from J, with 9 bases in between. The CDR3 bases are TGTGCCAGCAGTCCCCGTCTGTACAATGAGCAGTTCTTC. Translating it yields CASSPRLYNEQFF.

The V gene is TRBV7-9, the J gene TRBJ2-5, with 7 bases fitting TRBD2. CDR3 length equals 12 residues. V lost 8 bases and J lost 5; bases outside the gene matches: 5. Germline lookup yields CDR1 SEHNR and CDR2 FQNEAQ (reference sequence). Here the CDR3 DNA reads TGTGCCAGCGGTAGGGGAGGGGAGACCCAGTACTTC. Protein: CASGRGGETQYF.

The rearrangement joins TRBV6-5 to TRBJ2-7; 8 positions match TRBD2. This CDR3 has 13 amino acids. The V and J ends lost 7 bases and 3 bases, in that order; junction bases with no gene match: 5. Germline V gene lookup returns CDR1 MNHEY and CDR2 SVGAGI. CDR3 loop: CASIGTSFYEQYF. Written as DNA, the CDR3 is TGTGCCAGCATAGGGACTAGTTTCTACGAGCAGTACTTC.

CDR3 loop: CASSRVVQGYYGYTF. The CDR3 region has the DNA TGCGCCAGCAGCCGAGTCGTACAGGGTTACTATGGCTACACCTTC. The gene calls are TRBV4-1 and TRBJ1-2, with a tentative D call TRBD1 (6 bases). V gave up 4 bases and J gave up 3 bases, with 15 bases separating them. The CDR3 is 15 amino acids. CDR1 MGHRA and CDR2 YSYEKL come from the germline V gene.

This clone was recorded once. The DNA for the CDR3 is TGCGCCAGCAGCTTGGGCATCCCAGACAGGGGTTCGTACGAGCAGTACTTC. As protein: CASSLGIPDRGSYEQYF. The chain has TRBV5-1 and TRBJ2-7, with 8 nucleotides matching TRBD1. Germline lookup yields CDR1 SGHRS and CDR2 YFSETQ. The CDR3 totals 17 residues. The ends lost 0 bases at V and 4 bases at J; junction bases unmatched: 12.

The chain joins TRBV14 to TRBJ1-1, with D perhaps TRBD1 (5 bases). Trimming removed 5 bases from V and 0 bases from J, with 13 bases in between. This CDR3 is built from 15 residues. The germline V gene has CDR1 SGHDN and CDR2 FVKESK. The CDR3 loop reads CASSARQNLNTEAFF. CDR3 DNA sequence: TGTGCCAGCAGCGCGCGACAGAACCTGAACACTGAAGCTTTCTTT.

Turning to this clone: The sample carries other DNA sequences with the same CDR3. V gene TRBV6-5 combines with J gene TRBJ1-1; 7 nucleotides align to TRBD1. Trimming removed 0 bases from V and 2 bases from J; junction bases left unmatched: 3. The CDR3 spans 15 residues. The germline V gene has CDR1 MNHEY and CDR2 SVGAGI. In DNA form, the CDR3 reads TGTGCCAGCAGTTACTCAAACAGGGGAAACACTGAAGCTTTCTTT. This codes for CASSYSNRGNTEAFF.

The chain has TRBV5-1 and TRBJ2-1; 10 bases are a match to TRBD2. Germline-derived CDR1 and CDR2 are SGHRS and YFSETQ. Trimming removed 3 bases from V and 6 bases from J; junction bases left unmatched: 27. The CDR3 consists of 22 residues. The chain's CDR3 is CASSYRGLAEPSSTRASNEQFF. CDR3 bases: TGCGCCAGCAGCTACCGAGGACTAGCGGAACCCAGCAGCACCCGCGCTAGCAATGAGCAGTTCTTC. Based on the CDR3 plus reference TRBV5-1 and TRBJ2-1, the full variable domain is KAGVTQTPRYLIKTRGQQVTLSCSPISGHRSVSWYQQTPGQGLQFLFEYFSETQRNKGNFPGRFSGRQFSNSRSEMNVSTLELGDSALYLCASSYRGLAEPSSTRASNEQFFGPGTRLTVL.

This sequence joins TRBV7-2 and TRBJ2-5; 9 positions agree with TRBD2. The CDR3 contains 16 residues. Looked up from germline, CDR1 is SGHTA and CDR2 is FQGNSA. V was pared by 0 bases and J by 2 bases, with 4 bases of the junction left unmatched. The DNA of the CDR3 is TGTGCCAGCAGCTTAGCCAGACTAGCGGAGCAAGAGACCCAGTACTTC. Protein product: CASSLARLAEQETQYF.

The chain links TRBV27 to TRBJ2-5, with 10 bases identical to TRBD1. The V gene's germline CDR1 is MNHEY and CDR2 SMNVEV (reference sequence). This CDR3 spans 15 amino acids. V lost 4 bases, J lost 2 bases, and 4 bases stayed unmatched. The CDR3 protein is CASSYMGQGQETQYF. CDR3 coding DNA: TGTGCCAGCAGTTATATGGGACAGGGGCAAGAGACCCAGTACTTC.

The chain is built from TRBV7-8 and TRBJ2-7; 8 bases map to TRBD1. Trimming at V came to 4 bases and at J to 6 bases, leaving 11 bases not matched to a gene. The germline gives CDR1 SGHVS, CDR2 FQNEAQ. The CDR3 covers 15 residues. CDR3 sequence reads: CASSSGGAGLSEQYF. DNA for the CDR3: TGTGCCAGCAGCTCAGGGGGCGCCGGGCTTTCCGAGCAGTACTTC.

V gene TRBV5-6 combines with J gene TRBJ2-1; 11 positions agree with TRBD2. V lost 3 bases and J lost 9; bases outside the gene matches: 8. Germline values: CDR1 SGHDT, CDR2 YYEEEE. CDR3 length: 15 residues. The CDR3 loop is CASSYLAGGVLEQFF. CDR3 in DNA: TGTGCCAGCAGCTACCTAGCGGGAGGAGTCCTTGAGCAGTTCTTC.

The genes are TRBV19 and TRBJ2-3; D gene unclear. The germline V gene encodes CDR1 LNHDA and CDR2 SQIVND (reference sequence). The CDR3 length is 13 residues. V was trimmed by 1 base and J by 3 bases, leaving 5 bases between them. The CDR3 DNA reads TGTGCCAGTAGTATAGGGGCTACAGATACGCAGTATTTT. Encoded protein: CASSIGATDTQYF.

The chain recombines TRBV29-1 with TRBJ1-1, with D perhaps matching TRBD1 (6 bases). Germline CDR1 and CDR2: SQVTM and ANQGSEA. Trimming took off 7 bases at V and 1 base at J, with 19 bases between the two ends. This CDR3 is 15 amino acids long. CDR3 region: CSARRDITSNTEAFF. The CDR3, as DNA: TGCAGCGCCCGCCGGGACATCACTTCGAACACTGAAGCTTTCTTT.

This sequence joins TRBV30 and TRBJ2-3; D is undetermined. Germline values: CDR1 GTSNPN, CDR2 SVGIG (reference sequence). V gave up 4 bases and J gave up 2 bases, with 16 bases separating them. The CDR3 runs to 15 residues. The CDR3 sequence: CAWKPLEQPTDTQYF. Written as DNA, the CDR3 is TGTGCCTGGAAACCTTTAGAACAGCCCACAGATACGCAGTATTTT.

This clone was counted once. The rearrangement links TRBV24-1 to TRBJ1-5; possibly TRBD1 for D (5 bases). Germline V CDR1 and CDR2: KGHDR, SFDVKD. V dropped 6 bases and J dropped 3 bases, with 8 bases sitting between them. This CDR3 region has 13 residues. CDR3 DNA sequence: TGTGCCACCAGTAACAGGTTCAATCAGCCCCAGCATTTT. Encoded protein: CATSNRFNQPQHF.

This chain links TRBV5-5 with TRBJ1-1; possible D gene TRBD1, 5 bases. This CDR3 is 14 amino acids long. Per the germline V gene, CDR1 is SGHKS and CDR2 is YYEKEE (reference sequence). V lost 4 bases to trimming and J lost 7 bases, with 17 bases between them. This chain's CDR3 is CASSSAGGLVEAFF. In DNA form, the CDR3 reads TGTGCCAGCAGCAGCGCGGGGGGGTTGGTTGAAGCTTTCTTT.

This clone was seen a single time. The V gene is TRBV7-2, the J gene TRBJ2-1, with TRBD1 as a possible D gene (6 bases). Trimming left V 3 bases short and J 4 bases short, with 10 bases between. The CDR3 extends over 14 amino acids. The germline CDR1 and CDR2 sequences are SGHTA and FQGNSA. CDR3 region: CASSFPGQYNEQFF. DNA for the CDR3: TGTGCCAGCAGCTTTCCCGGACAGTACAATGAGCAGTTCTTC. Full variable domain (missing parts from reference TRBV7-2 and TRBJ2-1): GAGVSQSPSNKVTEKGKDVELRCDPISGHTALYWYRQSLGQGLEFLIYFQGNSAPDKSGLPSDRFSAERTGGSVSTLTIQRTQQEDSAVYLCASSFPGQYNEQFFGPGTRLTVL.

V and J are TRBV19 and TRBJ1-5, with a weak D call TRBD1 (6 bases). The CDR3 contains 14 residues. The V end lost 3 bases, the J end lost 5 bases, and 11 bases lay between the germline ends. Germline-derived CDR1 and CDR2 are LNHDA and SQIVND (reference sequence). The CDR3 DNA reads as TGTGCCAGTAGTATCTTGGGGGCTGATCAGCCCCAGCATTTT. Translated, it gives CASSILGADQPQHF.